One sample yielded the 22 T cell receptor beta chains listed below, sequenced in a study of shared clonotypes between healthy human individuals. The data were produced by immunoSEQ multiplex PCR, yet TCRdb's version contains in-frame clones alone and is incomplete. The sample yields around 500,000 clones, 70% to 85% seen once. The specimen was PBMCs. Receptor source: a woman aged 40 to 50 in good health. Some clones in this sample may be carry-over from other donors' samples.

The CDR3 reads CASSPARSLHEQYF. The CDR3 nucleotides are TGTGCCAGCAGCCCAGCCAGGTCTCTCCACGAGCAGTACTTC. The chain is built from TRBV7-2 and TRBJ2-7; D gene ambiguous. The CDR3 covers 14 residues. V lost 5 bases and J lost 5, with 16 bases in between. Germline CDR1 reads SGHTA; CDR2 reads FQGNSA. Full variable domain (rest looked up from reference TRBV7-2 and TRBJ2-7): GAGVSQSPSNKVTEKGKDVELRCDPISGHTALYWYRQSLGQGLEFLIYFQGNSAPDKSGLPSDRFSAERTGGSVSTLTIQRTQQEDSAVYLCASSPARSLHEQYFGPGTRLTVT.

Written as DNA, the CDR3 is TGTGCCAGCAGTGAAGCGACAGTCGCCGGGGAGCTGTTTTTT. The encoded protein is CASSEATVAGELFF. The rearrangement joins TRBV2 to TRBJ2-2; D possibly corresponds to TRBD1 (5 bases). The CDR3 covers 14 residues. The ends were cut back, 0 bases at V and 6 bases at J, with 8 bases in the middle. Germline V gene lookup returns CDR1 SNHLY and CDR2 FYNNEI.

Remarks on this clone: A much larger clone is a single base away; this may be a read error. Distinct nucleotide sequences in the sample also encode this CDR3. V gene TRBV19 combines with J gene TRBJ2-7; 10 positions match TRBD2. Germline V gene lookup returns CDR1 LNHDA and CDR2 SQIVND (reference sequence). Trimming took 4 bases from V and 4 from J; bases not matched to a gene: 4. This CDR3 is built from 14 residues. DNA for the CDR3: TGTGCCAGTAGTACTCCGGGACTAGCGTACGAGCAGTACTTC. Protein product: CASSTPGLAYEQYF.

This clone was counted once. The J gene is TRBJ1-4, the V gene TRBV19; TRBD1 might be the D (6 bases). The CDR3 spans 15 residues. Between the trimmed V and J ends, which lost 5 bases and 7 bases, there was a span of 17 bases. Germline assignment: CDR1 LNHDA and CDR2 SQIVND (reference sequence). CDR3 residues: CASSLGPRGGEKLFF. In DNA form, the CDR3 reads TGTGCCAGTAGTCTCGGACCCAGGGGCGGTGAAAAACTGTTTTTT.

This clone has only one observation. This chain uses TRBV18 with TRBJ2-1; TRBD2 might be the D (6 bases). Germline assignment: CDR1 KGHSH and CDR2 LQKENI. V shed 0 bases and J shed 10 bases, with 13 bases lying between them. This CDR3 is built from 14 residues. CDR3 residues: CASSPPTLSGEQFF. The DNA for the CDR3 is TGTGCCAGCTCACCACCGACCCTTAGCGGAGAGCAGTTCTTC.

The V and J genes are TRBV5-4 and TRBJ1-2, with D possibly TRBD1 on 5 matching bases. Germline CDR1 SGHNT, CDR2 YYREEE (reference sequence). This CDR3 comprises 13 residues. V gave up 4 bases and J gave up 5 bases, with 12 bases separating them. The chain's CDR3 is CASSLNGGYGYTF. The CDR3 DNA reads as TGTGCCAGCAGCCTAAACGGGGGTTATGGCTACACCTTC.

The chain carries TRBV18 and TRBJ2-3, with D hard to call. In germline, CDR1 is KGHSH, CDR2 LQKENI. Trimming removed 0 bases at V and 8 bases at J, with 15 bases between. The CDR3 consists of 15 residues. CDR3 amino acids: CASSPPADWHGTQYF. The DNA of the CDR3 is TGTGCCAGCTCACCACCGGCCGACTGGCACGGTACGCAGTATTTT. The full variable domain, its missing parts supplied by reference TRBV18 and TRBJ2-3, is NAGVMQNPRHLVRRRGQEARLRCSPMKGHSHVYWYRQLPEEGLKFMVYLQKENIIDESGMPKERFSAEFPKEGPSILRIQQVVRGDSAAYFCASSPPADWHGTQYFGPGTRLTVL.

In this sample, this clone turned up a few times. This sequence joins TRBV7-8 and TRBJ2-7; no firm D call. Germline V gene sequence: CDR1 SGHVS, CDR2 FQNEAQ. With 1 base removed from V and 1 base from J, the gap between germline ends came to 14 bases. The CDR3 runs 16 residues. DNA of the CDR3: TGTGCCAGCAGCTTAGGCGCCAGATCCCCGTCCTACGAGCAGTACTTC. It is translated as CASSLGARSPSYEQYF. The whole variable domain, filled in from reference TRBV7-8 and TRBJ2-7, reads GAGVSQSPRYKVAKRGQDVALRCDPISGHVSLFWYQQALGQGPEFLTYFQNEAQLDKSGLPSDRFFAERPEGSVSTLKIQRTQQEDSAVYLCASSLGARSPSYEQYFGPGTRLTVT.

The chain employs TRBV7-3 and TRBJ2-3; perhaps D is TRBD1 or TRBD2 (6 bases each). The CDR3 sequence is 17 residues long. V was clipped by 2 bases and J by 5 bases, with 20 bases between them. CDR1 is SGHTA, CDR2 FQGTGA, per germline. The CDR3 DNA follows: TGTGCCAGCAGCTTATCGGCTGGCGGGATAGGGGGAGATACGCAGTATTTT. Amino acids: CASSLSAGGIGGDTQYF.

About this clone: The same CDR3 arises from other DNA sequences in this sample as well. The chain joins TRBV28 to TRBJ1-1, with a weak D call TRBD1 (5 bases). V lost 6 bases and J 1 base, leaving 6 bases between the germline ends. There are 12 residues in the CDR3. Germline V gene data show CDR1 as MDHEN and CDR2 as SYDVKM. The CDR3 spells CASRTGNTEAFF. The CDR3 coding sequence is TGTGCCAGCAGAACAGGGAACACTGAAGCTTTCTTT.

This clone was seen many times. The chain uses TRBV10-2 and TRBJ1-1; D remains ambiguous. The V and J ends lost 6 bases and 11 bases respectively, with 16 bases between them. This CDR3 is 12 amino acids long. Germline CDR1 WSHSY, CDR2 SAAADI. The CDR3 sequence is CASRLLGGSAFF. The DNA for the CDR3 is TGCGCCAGCAGACTGCTAGGCGGCAGCGCTTTCTTT.

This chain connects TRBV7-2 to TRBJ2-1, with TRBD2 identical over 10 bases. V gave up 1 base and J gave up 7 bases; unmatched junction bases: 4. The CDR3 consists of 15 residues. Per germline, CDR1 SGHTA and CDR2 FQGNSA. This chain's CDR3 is CASSLEGLASNEQFF. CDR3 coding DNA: TGTGCCAGCAGCTTAGAGGGACTAGCGTCAAATGAGCAGTTCTTC. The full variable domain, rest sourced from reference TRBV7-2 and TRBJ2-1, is GAGVSQSPSNKVTEKGKDVELRCDPISGHTALYWYRQSLGQGLEFLIYFQGNSAPDKSGLPSDRFSAERTGGSVSTLTIQRTQQEDSAVYLCASSLEGLASNEQFFGPGTRLTVL.

Written as DNA, the CDR3 is TGTGCCAGCAGCCCCCAGACTAGCGGGAGACTCTACAATGAGCAGTTCTTC. Translated: CASSPQTSGRLYNEQFF. The chain uses TRBV7-3 and TRBJ2-1, with 12 bases matching TRBD2. The ends lost 5 bases at V and 3 bases at J; junction bases unmatched: 8. Germline V CDR1 and CDR2: SGHTA, FQGTGA. The CDR3 runs to 17 residues.

In nucleotides, the CDR3 is TGTGCCAGCAGCCAGAACGAACAAGAGACCCAGTACTTC. Translation gives CASSQNEQETQYF. This chain uses TRBV2 with TRBJ2-5; no firm D call. This CDR3 comprises 13 residues. V lost 6 bases and J 2 bases, leaving 10 bases between the germline ends. From germline, CDR1 is SNHLY and CDR2 FYNNEI.

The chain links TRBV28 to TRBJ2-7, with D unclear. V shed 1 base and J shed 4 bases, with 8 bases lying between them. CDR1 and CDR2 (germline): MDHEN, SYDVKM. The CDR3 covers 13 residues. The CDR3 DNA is TGTGCCAGCAGTTTATTGCAGCCATACGAGCAGTACTTC. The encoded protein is CASSLLQPYEQYF.

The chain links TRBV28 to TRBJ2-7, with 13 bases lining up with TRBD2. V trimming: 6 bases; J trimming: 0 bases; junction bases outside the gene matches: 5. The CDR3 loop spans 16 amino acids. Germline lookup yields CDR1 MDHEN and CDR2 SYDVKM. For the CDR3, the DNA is TGTGCCAGCAGACTAGCGGGAGGGCCCAGCTCCTACGAGCAGTACTTC. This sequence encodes CASRLAGGPSSYEQYF.

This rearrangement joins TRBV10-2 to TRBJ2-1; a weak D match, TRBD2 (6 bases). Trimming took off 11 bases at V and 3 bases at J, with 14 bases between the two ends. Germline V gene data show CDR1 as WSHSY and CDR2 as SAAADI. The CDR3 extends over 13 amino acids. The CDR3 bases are TGCGCCTGCGGGACGGGGGACTACAATGAGCAGTTCTTC. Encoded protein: CACGTGDYNEQFF.

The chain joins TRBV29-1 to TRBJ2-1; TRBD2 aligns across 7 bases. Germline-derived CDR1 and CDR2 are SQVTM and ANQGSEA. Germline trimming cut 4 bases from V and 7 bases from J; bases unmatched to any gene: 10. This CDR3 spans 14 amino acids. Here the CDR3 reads CSVVRGAGANEQFF. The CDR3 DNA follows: TGCAGCGTTGTTAGGGGCGCGGGAGCGAATGAGCAGTTCTTC.

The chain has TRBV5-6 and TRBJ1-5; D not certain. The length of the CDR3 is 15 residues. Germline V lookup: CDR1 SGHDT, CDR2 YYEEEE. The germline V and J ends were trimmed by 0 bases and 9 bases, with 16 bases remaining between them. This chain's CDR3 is CASSLGGGRLAPQHF. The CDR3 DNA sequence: TGTGCCAGCAGCTTGGGGGGAGGCAGGCTCGCGCCCCAGCATTTT. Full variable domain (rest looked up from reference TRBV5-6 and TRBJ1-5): DAGVTQSPTHLIKTRGQQVTLRCSPKSGHDTVSWYQQALGQGPQFIFQYYEEEERQRGNFPDRFSGHQFPNYSSELNVNALLLGDSALYLCASSLGGGRLAPQHFGDGTRLSIL.

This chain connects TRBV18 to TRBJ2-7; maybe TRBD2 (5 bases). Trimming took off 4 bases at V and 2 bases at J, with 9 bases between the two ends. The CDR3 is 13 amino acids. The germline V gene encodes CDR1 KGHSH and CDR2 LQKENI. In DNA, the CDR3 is TGTGCCAGCTCACGGTCCGGGGCCTACGAGCAGTACTTC. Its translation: CASSRSGAYEQYF.

CDR3 amino acids: CASSIGQALSYNEQFF. The CDR3 DNA sequence: TGCGCCAGCAGCATTGGACAGGCCCTCTCCTACAATGAGCAGTTCTTC. This chain uses TRBV5-1 with TRBJ2-1; 7 bases line up with TRBD1. The germline gives CDR1 SGHRS, CDR2 YFSETQ. The CDR3 runs 16 residues. Germline trimming cut 4 bases from V and 0 bases from J; bases unmatched to any gene: 7.

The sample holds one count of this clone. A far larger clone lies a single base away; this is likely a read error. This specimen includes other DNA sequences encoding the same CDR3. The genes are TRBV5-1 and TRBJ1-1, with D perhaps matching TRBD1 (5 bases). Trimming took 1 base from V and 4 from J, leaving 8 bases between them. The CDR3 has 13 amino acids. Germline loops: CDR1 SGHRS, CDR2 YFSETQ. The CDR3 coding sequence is TGCGCCAGCAGCTTGAGGGGTGGCACTGAAGCTTTCTTT. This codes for CASSLRGGTEAFF.